This T cell receptor (beta chain) was identified during a study of T cell responses to AZD1222 COVID-19 vaccine. The table came from immunoSEQ multiplex PCR; TCRdb's copy has only in-frame clones and leaves some out. Of about 110,000 clones in the sample, 75% to 90% were seen once. Germline CDR1 reads SGHNT; CDR2 reads YYREEE (reference sequence). This CDR3 is built from 15 residues. The V gene end was trimmed by 1 base and the J gene end by 2 bases; junction bases not matched to a gene: 4. The chain links TRBV5-4 to TRBJ2-3; 7 bases fit TRBD2. This clonotype originated in an adult in good health. The source was peripheral blood, collected on day 0 of AZD1222 vaccination. The CDR3: CASSLTGGVTDTQYF. In nucleotides, the CDR3 is TGTGCCAGCAGCTTGACGGGAGGCGTCACAGATACGCAGTATTTT.